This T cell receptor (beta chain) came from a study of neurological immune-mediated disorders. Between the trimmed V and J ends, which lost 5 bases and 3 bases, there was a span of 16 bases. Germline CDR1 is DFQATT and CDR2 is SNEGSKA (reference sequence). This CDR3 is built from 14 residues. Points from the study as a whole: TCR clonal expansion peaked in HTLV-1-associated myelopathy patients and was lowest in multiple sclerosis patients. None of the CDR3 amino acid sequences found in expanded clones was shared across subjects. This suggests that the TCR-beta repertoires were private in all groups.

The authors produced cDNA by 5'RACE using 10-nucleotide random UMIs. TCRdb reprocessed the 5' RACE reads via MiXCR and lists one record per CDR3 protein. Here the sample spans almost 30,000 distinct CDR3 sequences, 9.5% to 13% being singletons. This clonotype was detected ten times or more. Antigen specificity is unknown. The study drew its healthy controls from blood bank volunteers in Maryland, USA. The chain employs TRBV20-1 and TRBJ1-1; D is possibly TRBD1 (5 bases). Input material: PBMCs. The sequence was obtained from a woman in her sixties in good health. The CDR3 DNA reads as TGCAGTGCTGGGAGGGGTAGCGGGTACACTGAAGCTTTCTTT. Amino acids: CSAGRGSGYTEAFF.